The source of this T cell receptor (beta chain) is a study of cytomegalovirus exposure and HLA in healthy donors. Overall study: The study placed approximately 78% of its approximately 430 genotyped donors in the Caucasian-associated ancestry cluster.

Note on this clone: The antigen remains undetermined.

The PCR used 60 Vbeta and 13 Jbeta primers. Some clones are missing from TCRdb's copy, which holds only in-frame ones; the method was immunoSEQ multiplex PCR. The sample gives roughly 130,000 clones, 75% to 85% of which show up once; 1% to 1.5% is in the top ten. Overall study results and limits: In a later analysis, at a false discovery rate of 0.05, fewer than 20,000 TCR beta sequences were associated with HLA alleles. In a later analysis, CMV-associated beta chains were mostly HLA-associated, it appeared. Within an earlier analysis, most TCR beta V segments proved productive either about 87% or about 30% of the time.

V shed 6 bases and J 7 bases; nucleotides not matched to a gene: 11. Germline CDR1 and CDR2: MDHEN and SYDVKM. The length of the CDR3 is 15 residues. Material for sequencing was PBMCs. This TCR came from a girl aged 2 to 10 in good health and CMV-seronegative. The rearrangement links TRBV28 to TRBJ2-1; 8 bases line up with TRBD1. CDR3 nucleotides: TGTGCCAGCAGCCCACCTGGGACAGGCCGGAATGAGCAGTTCTTC. Translated: CASSPPGTGRNEQFF. Filled out from reference TRBV28 and TRBJ2-1, the complete variable domain reads DVKVTQSSRYLVKRTGEKVFLECVQDMDHENMFWYRQDPGLGLRLIYFSYDVKMKEKGDIPEGYSVSREKKERFSLILESASTNQTSMYLCASSPPGTGRNEQFFGPGTRLTVL.